This entry lists 2 T cell receptor beta chains sequenced from one sample in a study of shared clonotypes between healthy human individuals. This table comes from immunoSEQ multiplex PCR, and its TCRdb copy is limited to in-frame clones, with some not included. There are around 2.3 million clones in the sample; around 95% occur only once, and more than 0.1% lies in the top ten. The sample comprised naive CD4+ T cells sorted from blood. Subset given: CD45RA+ positively selected. The receptors derive from a man aged 18 to 29 in good health.

The V call is TRBV7-2, the J call TRBJ1-2; D is possibly TRBD1 (5 bases). The CDR3 is 16 residues long. V lost 0 bases, J lost 2 bases, and 13 bases lay in between. The germline V gene encodes CDR1 SGHTA and CDR2 FQGNSA. The CDR3 DNA reads TGTGCCAGCAGCTTAGCGGGTCAGGGAGGGAACTATGGCTACACCTTC. Protein: CASSLAGQGGNYGYTF.

To note about this clone: Other DNA sequences in the sample encode the same CDR3. The chain joins TRBV5-4 to TRBJ2-2; D possibly corresponds to TRBD1 (5 bases). The germline V and J ends were trimmed by 2 bases and 1 base, with 9 bases remaining between them. Germline CDR1 SGHNT, CDR2 YYREEE (reference sequence). The CDR3 runs to 15 residues. In DNA, the CDR3 is TGTGCCAGCAGCTTAGGGCAGGGGAACACCGGGGAGCTGTTTTTT. As protein: CASSLGQGNTGELFF. Combining the CDR3 with reference TRBV5-4 and TRBJ2-2 gives the whole variable domain ETGVTQSPTHLIKTRGQQVTLRCSSQSGHNTVSWYQQALGQGPQFIFQYYREEENGRGNFPPRFSGLQFPNYSSELNVNALELDDSALYLCASSLGQGNTGELFFGEGSRLTVL.